Listed here are 20 T cell receptor beta chains from one sample, sequenced in a study of blood T cell repertoires in COVID-19. Some clones are missing from TCRdb's copy, which holds only in-frame ones; the method was immunoSEQ multiplex PCR. The table shows fewer than 500,000 clones, with more than 80% occurring only once. The specimen sequenced was peripheral blood. Every receptor here comes from a woman in her 30s with active or convalescent COVID-19.

V and J are TRBV27 and TRBJ2-5; no clear D gene. The germline V gene has CDR1 MNHEY and CDR2 SMNVEV (reference sequence). The CDR3 runs to 14 residues. The germline V and J ends were trimmed by 8 bases and 0 bases, with 13 bases remaining between them. CDR3 sequence reads: CASATSQYQETQYF. DNA for the CDR3: TGTGCCAGCGCAACCAGTCAGTACCAAGAGACCCAGTACTTC.

The chain uses TRBV9 and TRBJ1-1; D is unclear. Trimming took off 1 base at V and 2 bases at J, with 18 bases between the two ends. CDR3 size: 17 residues. CDR1 SGDLS and CDR2 YYNGEE come from the germline V gene. CDR3 sequence reads: CASSVFPPSSLNTEAFF. The CDR3 bases are TGTGCCAGCAGCGTATTCCCCCCCTCCTCGTTAAACACTGAAGCTTTCTTT.

The chain combines TRBV11-2 with TRBJ1-6, with D possibly TRBD1 on 5 matching bases. This CDR3 comprises 16 residues. Germline-derived CDR1 and CDR2 are SGHAT and FQNNGV. V was clipped by 5 bases and J by 7 bases, with 18 bases between them. CDR3 region: CASSRRSGVQNSPLHF. The CDR3 nucleotides read TGTGCCAGCAGCCGAAGGTCGGGGGTCCAAAATTCACCCCTCCACTTT.

The chain is built from TRBV7-2 and TRBJ1-6; the D gene is possibly TRBD1 (5 bases). Germline CDR1 reads SGHTA; CDR2 reads FQGNSA. CDR3 length: 15 residues. Trimming took off 6 bases at V and 11 bases at J, with 20 bases between the two ends. The CDR3 loop is CASSIGGVKRPPLHF. DNA for the CDR3: TGTGCCAGCAGTATCGGAGGGGTCAAAAGGCCACCCCTCCACTTT.

The CDR3 region has the DNA TGTGCCAGCAGCTTAGGGACAGGGGCCTACAATGAGCAGTTCTTC. Translated: CASSLGTGAYNEQFF. This sequence joins TRBV13 and TRBJ2-1, with 8 bases fitting TRBD1. The germline V gene encodes CDR1 PRHDT and CDR2 FYEKMQ (reference sequence). CDR3 length equals 15 residues. V was clipped by 0 bases and J by 2 bases; unmatched bases: 0.

The chain combines TRBV7-6 with TRBJ2-1; D perhaps matches TRBD2 (6 bases). CDR3 length: 17 amino acids. Germline V CDR1 and CDR2: SGHVS, FNYEAQ. Trimming shortened V by 1 base and J by 4 bases, and 17 bases separated the two germline ends. The CDR3 DNA reads as TGTGCCAGCAGCTTAGTACGGGCGACTAGTCATTACAATGAGCAGTTCTTC. Encoded protein: CASSLVRATSHYNEQFF.

The chain couples TRBV10-2 to TRBJ1-1; the D is unclear. Trimming left V 5 bases short and J 7 bases short, with 17 bases between. The CDR3 is 14 residues long. The V gene's germline CDR1 is WSHSY and CDR2 SAAADI. CDR3 coding DNA: TGCGCCAGCAGTCTCTCCGTACGGGAACTTGAAGCTTTCTTT. Protein sequence: CASSLSVRELEAFF.

The chain combines TRBV11-3 with TRBJ2-3; possibly TRBD2 for D (5 bases). CDR1 is SGHNT, CDR2 YENEEA, per germline. The CDR3 covers 13 residues. V lost 1 base and J lost 4, with 6 bases in between. CDR3 residues: CASSLGTADTQYF. The DNA of the CDR3 is TGTGCCAGCAGCTTAGGGACTGCAGATACGCAGTATTTT.

The rearrangement joins TRBV15 to TRBJ2-3; 7 bases match TRBD1. The CDR3 totals 16 residues. V shed 2 bases, J shed 3 bases, and the junction held 8 bases outside the gene matches. Germline lookup yields CDR1 LNHNV and CDR2 YYDKDF (reference sequence). CDR3: CATSRNPGQRTDTQYF. DNA for the CDR3: TGTGCCACCAGCAGAAATCCGGGACAGCGGACAGATACGCAGTATTTT.

This chain links TRBV5-1 with TRBJ1-4, with 10 positions matching TRBD1. The CDR3 totals 16 residues. Per germline, CDR1 SGHRS and CDR2 YFSETQ. V lost 4 bases and J lost 4; bases outside the gene matches: 7. The CDR3 DNA reads as TGCGCCAGCAGCCCGGGACAGGGGTATATTAATGAAAAACTGTTTTTT. Its translation is CASSPGQGYINEKLFF.

V usage is TRBV5-1 and J usage is TRBJ2-3, with D uncertain. With 5 bases removed from V and 2 bases from J, the gap between germline ends came to 9 bases. CDR1 and CDR2 (germline): SGHRS, YFSETQ. The CDR3 consists of 13 residues. This chain's CDR3 is CASSSSPTDTQYF. CDR3 bases: TGCGCCAGCAGTTCTAGTCCCACAGATACGCAGTATTTT.

The rearrangement links TRBV5-4 to TRBJ2-2, with D possibly matching TRBD2 (6 bases). The CDR3 loop spans 15 amino acids. CDR1 is SGHNT, CDR2 YYREEE, per germline (reference sequence). The V end lost 2 bases, the J end lost 2 bases, and 10 bases lay between the germline ends. The CDR3 loop is CASSFASANTGELFF. CDR3 nucleotide sequence: TGTGCCAGCAGCTTCGCTAGCGCCAACACCGGGGAGCTGTTTTTT.

The V and J genes are TRBV5-5 and TRBJ2-7; 9 nucleotides agree with TRBD2. The CDR3 loop spans 15 amino acids. Germline CDR1 SGHKS, CDR2 YYEKEE (reference sequence). With 4 bases clipped from V and 1 base from J, the junction kept 6 bases outside the gene matches. The CDR3 DNA reads TGTGCCAGCAGCACAGGACTAGCGTTTTCCTACGAGCAGTACTTC. Translation: CASSTGLAFSYEQYF.

CDR3 in DNA: TGTGCCAGCAGTGGGATCCTCAGGGGTCACGATCTCCCACAGAACACTGAAGCTTTCTTT. Translating it yields CASSGILRGHDLPQNTEAFF. This sequence joins TRBV2 and TRBJ1-1, with D possibly matching TRBD1 (6 bases). The CDR3 covers 20 residues. V lost 4 bases and J lost 1, with 28 bases in between. Germline V CDR1 and CDR2: SNHLY, FYNNEI.

The chain uses TRBV9 and TRBJ2-4, with D possibly TRBD1 on 6 matching bases. The V end lost 0 bases, the J end lost 0 bases, and 13 bases lay between the germline ends. CDR3 size: 17 residues. In germline, CDR1 is SGDLS, CDR2 YYNGEE. DNA of the CDR3: TGTGCCAGCAGCGTAGAAGGGGGATTCCTAGCCAAAAACATTCAGTACTTC. It codes for CASSVEGGFLAKNIQYF.

The chain couples TRBV2 to TRBJ2-3; no firm D call. V shed 0 bases and J shed 1 base, with 8 bases lying between them. CDR3 length: 15 amino acids. Germline V gene data show CDR1 as SNHLY and CDR2 as FYNNEI. The CDR3 DNA sequence: TGTGCCAGCAGTGAAGCGAACCTAGGCACAGATACGCAGTATTTT. Its translation is CASSEANLGTDTQYF. The whole variable domain, filled in from reference TRBV2 and TRBJ2-3, reads EPEVTQTPSHQVTQMGQEVILRCVPISNHLYFYWYRQILGQKVEFLVSFYNNEISEKSEIFDDQFSVERPDGSNFTLKIRSTKLEDSAMYFCASSEANLGTDTQYFGPGTRLTVL.

This chain uses TRBV9 with TRBJ2-2; 8 bases are a match to TRBD1. Looked up from germline, CDR1 is SGDLS and CDR2 is YYNGEE. CDR3 length: 14 amino acids. Trimming took 2 bases from V and 5 from J; bases not matched to a gene: 2. CDR3 DNA: TGTGCCAGCAGCGTCCAGGGGGCGACCGGGGAGCTGTTTTTT. This encodes CASSVQGATGELFF. Variable domain in full (rest from reference TRBV9 and TRBJ2-2): DSGVTQTPKHLITATGQRVTLRCSPRSGDLSVYWYQQSLDQGLQFLIQYYNGEERAKGNILERFSAQQFPDLHSELNLSSLELGDSALYFCASSVQGATGELFFGEGSRLTVL.

This chain uses TRBV5-1 with TRBJ2-1; D may be TRBD2 (5 bases). The V end lost 4 bases, the J end lost 3 bases, and 11 bases lay between the germline ends. The CDR3 covers 14 residues. Germline lookup yields CDR1 SGHRS and CDR2 YFSETQ. The CDR3 region is CASSQDSNYNEQFF. DNA for the CDR3: TGCGCCAGCAGCCAGGACTCGAACTACAATGAGCAGTTCTTC.

This clone was seen a single time. The CDR3 DNA follows: TGTGCCAGCAGCCAGGCCCGCGGGGGGTCCATTGAGACCCAGTACTTC. Its protein product is CASSQARGGSIETQYF. The V gene is TRBV3-1 (or the pseudogene TRBV3-2), the J gene TRBJ2-5; 8 bases match TRBD2. The CDR3 has 16 residues. Germline assignment: CDR1 LGHDT and CDR2 YNNKEL (reference sequence). With V trimmed by 3 bases and J by 5 bases, 11 bases remained unmatched.

V usage is TRBV20-1 and J usage is TRBJ2-3; 8 nucleotides match TRBD2. The CDR3 covers 15 residues. CDR1 and CDR2 (germline): DFQATT, SNEGSKA (reference sequence). J gave up 2 bases and V 3 bases, and 7 bases lay outside the gene matches. In DNA, the CDR3 is TGCAGTGCTAGTTCCGCGGGGGGATACACAGATACGCAGTATTTT. Protein: CSASSAGGYTDTQYF.